This T cell receptor (beta chain) was obtained from a study of persistence of HIV-infected CD4 T cells. Study summary: Suppressive ART had lasted a median of roughly eight years.

Germline CDR1 SGHTA, CDR2 FQGNSA. The CDR3 is made up of 18 amino acids. Trimming shortened V by 2 bases and J by 5 bases, and 19 bases separated the two germline ends. This was the immunoSEQ version 4 assay in survey mode. Some clones are missing from TCRdb's copy, which holds only in-frame ones; the method was immunoSEQ multiplex PCR. The sample carries about 40,000 clones, around three quarters recorded once. Overlapping HIV-1 Gag 15-mer peptides at 0.8 to 1 ug per peptide per mL were used. Memory cells lacking CD40L and CD69 with high CD45RO were sorted. Donors were HIV-1-infected adults who began suppressive ART during chronic infection. This clone was detected only a few times. Its antigen is not known.

This receptor was obtained from an adult man with HIV who was CMV-seropositive. The sequences come from CD4+ T cells sorted from PBMCs after approximately 19-hour stimulation, collected from a patient who received antiretroviral therapy. This rearrangement joins TRBV7-2 to TRBJ2-6, with D perhaps matching TRBD1 (6 bases). As DNA, the CDR3 is TGTGCCAGCAGCTTAAACGACAGGACCCTCTCCTGGGCCAACGTCCTGACTTTC. This encodes CASSLNDRTLSWANVLTF.